This T cell receptor beta chain was captured by sequencing in a study of T cell repertoires in cytomegalovirus infection (dated by TCRdb to the late 2010s). In the study overall: The HLA type of each donor mattered for the analysis, because public TCR beta signatures pointed to carriage of CMV infection along with the matching HLA type. Overall study outcomes, separate from this receptor: Cumulative frequency of public TCR beta family members discriminated carriers of CMV infection plus the relevant HLA type in this cohort and an independent roughly 320-donor cohort. In the ex vivo response, HLA-C-restricted CMV-specific TCR beta clonotypes were dominant, and in two of eight donors the single most frequent clonotype came from this HLA-C-restricted group.

Sequencing took place on an Illumina HiSeq 1500. Using fastp trimming at Q25 and MiXCR clonotype assembly, TCRdb reanalyzed the public sequencing data and kept in-frame beta chains. Duplicate CDR3 protein sequences are folded into a single record with the most common DNA and genes. Here the sample has 150,000 to 200,000 distinct CDR3 sequences; roughly an eighth occur a single time. The ten largest clonotypes hold more than 20% of the sample. This clonotype was detected ten times or more. Its antigen remains unidentified. The input lacks base qualities; no much larger clone sits a single base away. The source of this sequence is a human donor in good health (CMV status not recorded). Some clones in this sample may be carry-over from other donors' samples. Specimen: PBMCs.

The CDR3 region reads CASSGTRPLEQFF. The nucleotide sequence reads TGCGCCAGCAGCGGGACTAGACCCCTTGAGCAGTTCTTC. Here the chain combines TRBV5-1 and TRBJ2-1; 8 bases in the junction line up with TRBD2. The germline V gene specifies SGHRS as CDR1 and YFSETQ as CDR2. V is cut back by 4 bases and J by 9 bases, with 6 bases in the junction unmatched. The CDR3 starts with the cysteine, ends with the phenylalanine, and has 13 residues. Only CDR3 DNA is held: 39 bases, read in frame from base 1. With the rest looked up from the reference TRBV5-1 and TRBJ2-1 genes rather than sequenced, the full variable domain is KAGVTQTPRYLIKTRGQQVTLSCSPISGHRSVSWYQQTPGQGLQFLFEYFSETQRNKGNFPGRFSGRQFSNSRSEMNVSTLELGDSALYLCASSGTRPLEQFFGPGTRLTVL.